This TCR beta chain was profiled in a study of Graves' ophthalmopathy and Graves' hyperthyroidism. As for the study in general: Prior to any treatment, peripheral blood was collected at the time of initial diagnosis.

This clonotype was recorded many times. What it binds is not known. CDR3 size: 14 residues. CDR1 is MDHEN, CDR2 SYDVKM, per germline. With V trimmed by 5 bases and J by 0 bases, 2 bases remained unmatched. Other autoimmune disease, uncontrolled infection, pregnancy and lactation led to exclusion. As diagnostic evidence, clinical symptoms, serum thyroxine, TRAb, thyroid ultrasound and orbital computed tomography were relied upon. Study-wide results and limits: Blood also carried most expanded thyroid clonotypes exceeding 0.001 frequency.

From RNA, the CDR3 regions of TCR beta chains were amplified and sequenced. An opening RT-PCR round employed HTBI primers and preceded a second-round multiplex PCR. TCRdb ran MiXCR on the multiplex PCR reads and lists one entry per CDR3 protein. The sample has about 220,000 distinct CDR3 sequences; about a fifth are singletons. Sequences were obtained from peripheral blood. The chain recombines TRBV28 with TRBJ2-3; 7 positions agree with TRBD2. The TCR originated in a woman in her forties or fifties with Graves' ophthalmopathy. CDR3 nucleotides: TGTGCCAGCAGTCTTAGCGGGAGCACAGATACGCAGTATTTT. Protein: CASSLSGSTDTQYF.